Listed below are T cell receptor beta chains from one sample, sequenced in a study of read filtering for tumor transcriptome and immune sequencing. TCRdb itself ran the reads through MiXCR, one entry per CDR3 protein. Seen here are 62,000 or so distinct CDR3 sequences, approximately 14% observed once, and the top ten hold approximately 50%. The sample was a population of CD138-negative cells sorted from bone marrow. All receptors derive from a donor at least 40 years old with multiple myeloma. CDR3s include the opening cysteine and the closing phenylalanine or tryptophan. A D gene is named only where the DNA matches it firmly. The size field is filled for only some rows; it gives once, few, many or a size class.

cdr3_aa: CSVQRQETQYF
cdr3_nt: TGCAGCGTCCAGCGCCAAGAGACCCAGTACTTC
clone_size: many
v_call: TRBV29-1
j_call: TRBJ2-5
d_call: -

cdr3_aa: CASSQDGQGRETQYF
cdr3_nt: TGTGCCAGCAGCCAAGATGGCCAGGGGCGAGAGACCCAGTACTTC
clone_size: -
v_call: TRBV3-1
j_call: TRBJ2-5
d_call: -

cdr3_aa: CASSLAASTDTQYF
cdr3_nt: TGTGCCAGCAGTCTAGCGGCTAGCACAGATACGCAGTATTTT
clone_size: many
v_call: TRBV2
j_call: TRBJ2-3
d_call: TRBD2

cdr3_aa: CASSSDSNEQFF
cdr3_nt: TGTGCCAGCAGTTCCGATTCTAATGAGCAGTTCTTC
clone_size: many
v_call: TRBV27
j_call: TRBJ2-1
d_call: -

cdr3_aa: CASSEDTGRGTGELFF
cdr3_nt: TGTGCCAGCAGTGAAGACACCGGGAGGGGAACCGGGGAGCTGTTTTTT
clone_size: many
v_call: TRBV2
j_call: TRBJ2-2
d_call: TRBD2

cdr3_aa: CASSPTGAQWGGVGYTF
cdr3_nt: TGTGCCAGCAGCCCAACCGGCGCCCAGTGGGGGGGTGTGGGCTACACCTTC
clone_size: many
v_call: TRBV7-2
j_call: TRBJ1-2
d_call: -

cdr3_aa: CASRDRTSYNEQFF
cdr3_nt: TGTGCCAGCAGGGACAGGACCTCCTACAATGAGCAGTTCTTC
clone_size: many
v_call: TRBV7-2
j_call: TRBJ2-1
d_call: TRBD1

cdr3_aa: CSVAAGGVRTGELFF
cdr3_nt: TGCAGCGTGGCCGCAGGAGGAGTAAGAACCGGGGAGCTGTTTTTT
clone_size: many
v_call: TRBV29-1
j_call: TRBJ2-2
d_call: -

cdr3_aa: CASSKGQSGFYGYTF
cdr3_nt: TGTGCCAGCAGTAAGGGACAGTCTGGCTTCTATGGCTACACCTTC
clone_size: many
v_call: TRBV7-9
j_call: TRBJ1-2
d_call: TRBD1

cdr3_aa: CASSSLQGNQPQHF
cdr3_nt: TGTGCCAGCAGCTCCCTACAGGGGAATCAGCCCCAGCATTTT
clone_size: many
v_call: TRBV7-9
j_call: TRBJ1-5
d_call: TRBD1

cdr3_aa: CSVRTTSGRAYEQYF
cdr3_nt: TGCAGCGTTCGAACGACTAGCGGGAGGGCGTACGAGCAGTACTTC
clone_size: few
v_call: TRBV29-1
j_call: TRBJ2-7
d_call: TRBD2

cdr3_aa: CSVVGQGSPGELFF
cdr3_nt: TGCAGCGTTGTGGGACAGGGTTCGCCCGGGGAGCTGTTTTTT
clone_size: many
v_call: TRBV29-1
j_call: TRBJ2-2
d_call: TRBD1

cdr3_aa: CASSLEGDLYNEQFF
cdr3_nt: TGTGCCAGCAGCTTGGAAGGGGATCTCTACAATGAGCAGTTCTTC
clone_size: few
v_call: TRBV5-5
j_call: TRBJ2-1
d_call: -

cdr3_aa: CASSSASQETQYF
cdr3_nt: TGTGCCAGCAGCTCTGCCAGCCAAGAGACCCAGTACTTC
clone_size: many
v_call: TRBV7-2
j_call: TRBJ2-5
d_call: -

cdr3_aa: CSADQAGNTEAFF
cdr3_nt: TGCAGCGCCGACCAGGCGGGGAACACTGAAGCTTTCTTT
clone_size: many
v_call: TRBV29-1
j_call: TRBJ1-1
d_call: -

cdr3_aa: CASSPILGQNNEQFF
cdr3_nt: TGTGCCAGCAGCCCTATACTAGGGCAAAACAATGAGCAGTTCTTC
clone_size: many
v_call: TRBV11-2
j_call: TRBJ2-1
d_call: -

cdr3_aa: CASSSVGTGESDTQYF
cdr3_nt: TGTGCCAGCAGCTCTGTGGGGACAGGGGAGTCAGATACGCAGTATTTT
clone_size: -
v_call: TRBV5-6
j_call: TRBJ2-3
d_call: TRBD1

cdr3_aa: CASSPQGKSYEQYF
cdr3_nt: TGTGCCAGCAGTCCCCAGGGAAAAAGCTACGAGCAGTACTTC
clone_size: many
v_call: TRBV7-9
j_call: TRBJ2-7
d_call: -

cdr3_aa: CSVYRDSYNEQFF
cdr3_nt: TGCAGCGTCTACCGGGACTCCTACAATGAGCAGTTCTTC
clone_size: many
v_call: TRBV29-1
j_call: TRBJ2-1
d_call: -

cdr3_aa: CASSYAGNTEAFF
cdr3_nt: TGTGCCAGCAGTTACGCGGGGAACACTGAAGCTTTCTTT
clone_size: many
v_call: TRBV6-2/TRBV6-3
j_call: TRBJ1-1
d_call: -

cdr3_aa: CASSFGEAPNYGYTF
cdr3_nt: TGCGCCAGCAGCTTTGGGGAGGCCCCTAACTATGGCTACACCTTC
clone_size: many
v_call: TRBV5-1
j_call: TRBJ1-2
d_call: -

cdr3_aa: CATSRGAGGEDTQYF
cdr3_nt: TGTGCCACCAGCAGAGGGGCAGGGGGAGAAGATACGCAGTATTTT
clone_size: many
v_call: TRBV15
j_call: TRBJ2-3
d_call: TRBD1

cdr3_aa: CATSGLNTEAFF
cdr3_nt: TGTGCCACCAGTGGACTGAACACTGAAGCTTTCTTT
clone_size: many
v_call: TRBV24-1
j_call: TRBJ1-1
d_call: -

cdr3_aa: CASRSRRASTDTQYF
cdr3_nt: TGTGCCAGCAGGTCCCGAAGGGCTAGCACAGATACGCAGTATTTT
clone_size: few
v_call: TRBV12-3/TRBV12-4
j_call: TRBJ2-3
d_call: -

cdr3_aa: CASSSLRGLQETQYF
cdr3_nt: TGTGCCAGCAGCTCTCTACGGGGGCTCCAAGAGACCCAGTACTTC
clone_size: many
v_call: TRBV11-2
j_call: TRBJ2-5
d_call: -

cdr3_aa: CASTLGQVSYNEQFF
cdr3_nt: TGTGCCAGCACCCTGGGACAGGTTTCCTACAATGAGCAGTTCTTC
clone_size: many
v_call: TRBV28
j_call: TRBJ2-1
d_call: TRBD1

cdr3_aa: CAWSLGLAGTEQYF
cdr3_nt: TGTGCCTGGAGTCTCGGACTAGCGGGAACCGAGCAGTACTTC
clone_size: few
v_call: TRBV30
j_call: TRBJ2-7
d_call: TRBD2

cdr3_aa: CASSSVSAISYNEQFF
cdr3_nt: TGTGCCAGCAGCTCCGTCTCGGCTATCTCCTACAATGAGCAGTTCTTC
clone_size: many
v_call: TRBV7-9
j_call: TRBJ2-1
d_call: -

cdr3_aa: CASSPMREYEQYF
cdr3_nt: TGTGCCAGCAGCCCGATGAGGGAGTACGAGCAGTACTTC
clone_size: few
v_call: TRBV7-2
j_call: TRBJ2-7
d_call: -

cdr3_aa: CASSLAGEMYEQYF
cdr3_nt: TGTGCCAGCAGTCTAGCGGGAGAAATGTACGAGCAGTACTTC
clone_size: -
v_call: TRBV27
j_call: TRBJ2-7
d_call: TRBD2

cdr3_aa: CASSSPGLAGGPPYNEQFF
cdr3_nt: TGTGCCAGCAGTTCCCCGGGACTAGCGGGAGGCCCCCCCTACAATGAGCAGTTCTTC
clone_size: -
v_call: TRBV6-6
j_call: TRBJ2-1
d_call: TRBD2

cdr3_aa: CSASGLGVGYNEQFF
cdr3_nt: TGCAGTGCCTCAGGGCTTGGAGTTGGCTACAATGAGCAGTTCTTC
clone_size: many
v_call: TRBV20-1
j_call: TRBJ2-1
d_call: -

cdr3_aa: CASSLAGEPTGELFF
cdr3_nt: TGCGCCAGCAGCTTGGCCGGGGAACCCACCGGGGAGCTGTTTTTT
clone_size: many
v_call: TRBV5-1
j_call: TRBJ2-2
d_call: -

cdr3_aa: CASGETSNTEAFF
cdr3_nt: TGTGCCAGCGGGGAGACATCGAACACTGAAGCTTTCTTT
clone_size: many
v_call: TRBV28
j_call: TRBJ1-1
d_call: -

cdr3_aa: CASNNGPDEQFF
cdr3_nt: TGTGCCAGCAACAACGGGCCGGATGAGCAGTTCTTC
clone_size: many
v_call: TRBV6-2/TRBV6-3
j_call: TRBJ2-1
d_call: -

cdr3_aa: CASSLSWDTQYF
cdr3_nt: TGTGCCAGCAGCTTATCTTGGGATACGCAGTATTTT
clone_size: many
v_call: TRBV7-9
j_call: TRBJ2-3
d_call: -

cdr3_aa: CASSPTRGTAHYGYTF
cdr3_nt: TGTGCCAGCAGTCCAACCCGAGGAACTGCACACTATGGCTACACCTTC
clone_size: many
v_call: TRBV6-6
j_call: TRBJ1-2
d_call: -